This T cell receptor beta chain derives from a study of T-cell reconstitution after alpha-beta-depleted transplantation in children. This clonotype was detected many times. The library targeted TCRbeta and was prepared with unique molecular identifiers. TCRdb ran MiXCR on the PCR reads and lists one entry per CDR3 protein. The sample includes 600,000 to 700,000 distinct CDR3 sequences, approximately 15% of them seen just once. V shed 7 bases and J 4 bases; nucleotides not matched to a gene: 9. Germline lookup yields CDR1 SQVTM and CDR2 ANQGSEA. The CDR3 spans 13 residues. The receptor was isolated from a human donor who donated a stem cell graft to a child with acute myeloid leukemia. The sample consisted of PBMCs from the stem cell graft donor, taken from the stem cell graft. J is TRBJ1-1 and V is TRBV29-1; TRBD1 matches at 7 bases. As DNA, the CDR3 is TGCAGCGATCTACAGGGGACGACCACTGAAGCTTTCTTT. Translating it yields CSDLQGTTTEAFF.